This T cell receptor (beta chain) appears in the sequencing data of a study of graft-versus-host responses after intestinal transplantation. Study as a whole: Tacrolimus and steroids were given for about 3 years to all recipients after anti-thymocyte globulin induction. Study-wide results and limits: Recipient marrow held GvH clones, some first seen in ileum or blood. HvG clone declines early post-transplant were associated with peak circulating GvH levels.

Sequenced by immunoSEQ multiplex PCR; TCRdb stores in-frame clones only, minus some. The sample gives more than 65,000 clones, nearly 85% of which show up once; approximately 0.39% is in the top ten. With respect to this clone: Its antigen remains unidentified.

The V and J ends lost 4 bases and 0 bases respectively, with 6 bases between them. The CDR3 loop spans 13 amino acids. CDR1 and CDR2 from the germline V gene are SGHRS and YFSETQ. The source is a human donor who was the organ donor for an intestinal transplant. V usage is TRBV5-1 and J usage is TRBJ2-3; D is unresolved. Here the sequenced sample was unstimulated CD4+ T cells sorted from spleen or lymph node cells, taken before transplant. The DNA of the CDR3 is TGCGCCAGCAGCCCCTCTAGCACAGATACGCAGTATTTT. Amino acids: CASSPSSTDTQYF.